The rows below give T cell receptor beta chains drawn from one sample of a study of regulatory T cells in long-lasting Graves disease. TCRdb ran MiXCR on the multiplex PCR reads and lists one entry per CDR3 protein. In the table there are roughly 430,000 distinct CDR3 sequences, about 15% of which are singletons. These data are also associated with another study on T cells in Graves' hyperthyroidism and ophthalmopathy.

The sequencing here drew on peripheral blood mononuclear cells (PBMCs), taken at new diagnosis, from a patient treated with antithyroid drugs. The receptors were sampled from a woman aged 25 to 39 with Graves disease. Each CDR3 is given with its conserved first and last residue. Each record gives: V gene, D gene, J gene, clone size, CDR3 DNA, CDR3 protein. D genes are given only for firm matches. Some rows have no size entry. The others give once, few or many, or a class for an expanded clone.

TRBV4-2	.	TRBJ2-3	many	TGTGCCAGCAGCCAAGACGGGGGTAGCGGAGATACGCAGTATTTT	CASSQDGGSGDTQYF
TRBV28	.	TRBJ2-1	many	TGTGCCAGCGGGTCTGGTGGAGGGGGCAACTACAATGAGCAGTTCTTC	CASGSGGGGNYNEQFF
TRBV28	TRBD1	TRBJ2-7	many	TGTGCCACCCTACTCACAGGGGCCGGGGAGTACGAGCAGTACTTC	CATLLTGAGEYEQYF
TRBV12-3/TRBV12-4	.	TRBJ2-3	.	TGTGCCAGCGGTTCAGAGCGCGCAGATACGCAGTATTTT	CASGSERADTQYF
TRBV7-6	TRBD1	TRBJ2-3	few	TGTGCCAGCAGCTCCGACAGGGTAACAGATACGCAGTATTTT	CASSSDRVTDTQYF
TRBV7-9	TRBD1	TRBJ2-5	many	TGTGCCAGCACTGGGGGACAGGGGCAAGAGACCCAGTACTTC	CASTGGQGQETQYF
TRBV9	.	TRBJ1-2	few	TGTGCCAGCAGCGTATCCGTCACCGGGTCTGGGCATGGCTACACCTTC	CASSVSVTGSGHGYTF
TRBV7-9	.	TRBJ2-5	.	TGTGCCAGCAGCTTAGGGGACTACCAAGAGACCCAGTACTTC	CASSLGDYQETQYF
TRBV11-2	.	TRBJ2-7	many	TGTGCCAGCAGCCCAGGACGAGGGGGGTACGAGCAGTACTTC	CASSPGRGGYEQYF
TRBV19	.	TRBJ2-7	few	TGTGCCAGTAGTCGATTTAGGGGCGAGCAGTACTTC	CASSRFRGEQYF
TRBV7-9	TRBD2	TRBJ2-1	.	TGTGCCAGCAGCTCGTCCCCGGGAGGGACCTATGAGCAGTTCTTC	CASSSSPGGTYEQFF
TRBV20-1	TRBD2	TRBJ2-1	.	TGCAGTGCTAGAGATGGGGAGAGCGGGAGAAGGTCCTACAATGAGCAGTTCTTC	CSARDGESGRRSYNEQFF
TRBV24-1	TRBD1	TRBJ2-1	few	TGTGCCACCAGTTCAGACAGGGGGCAAGACTACAATGAGCAGTTCTTC	CATSSDRGQDYNEQFF
TRBV30	.	TRBJ2-7	many	TGTGCCTGGAGGGGGATTTCCTACGAGCAGTACTTC	CAWRGISYEQYF
TRBV29-1	.	TRBJ2-5	few	TGCAGCGTTGGCAGGGAAGAGACCCAGTACTTC	CSVGREETQYF
TRBV28	TRBD1	TRBJ1-4	few	TGTGCCAGCAGTGACCCCGGGACAGTGAGGGAAAAACTGTTTTTT	CASSDPGTVREKLFF
TRBV28	.	TRBJ1-5	many	TGTGCCAGCAGTGCAGTAATCGGAGCGCAGGAGGACAATCAGCCCCAGCATTTT	CASSAVIGAQEDNQPQHF
TRBV12-3/TRBV12-4	.	TRBJ1-1	many	TGTGCCAGCACCAGAGGGGTGTTCACTGAAGCTTTCTTT	CASTRGVFTEAFF
TRBV5-1	.	TRBJ1-4	few	TGCGCCAGCAGCTTGCAGGGCAAGAATGAAAAACTGTTTTTT	CASSLQGKNEKLFF
TRBV6-1	.	TRBJ1-1	many	TGTGCCAGCAGGAGACAGTCTGAAGCTTTCTTT	CASRRQSEAFF
TRBV4-1	.	TRBJ2-3	.	TGCGCCAGCAGTATCTCTGGGGGGGGCCCGTCGTTCACAGATACGCAGTATTTT	CASSISGGGPSFTDTQYF
TRBV3-1	TRBD2	TRBJ2-7	many	TGTGCCAGCAGCCAGGGGACTAGCGGGACAGATTCCTACGAGCAGTACTTC	CASSQGTSGTDSYEQYF